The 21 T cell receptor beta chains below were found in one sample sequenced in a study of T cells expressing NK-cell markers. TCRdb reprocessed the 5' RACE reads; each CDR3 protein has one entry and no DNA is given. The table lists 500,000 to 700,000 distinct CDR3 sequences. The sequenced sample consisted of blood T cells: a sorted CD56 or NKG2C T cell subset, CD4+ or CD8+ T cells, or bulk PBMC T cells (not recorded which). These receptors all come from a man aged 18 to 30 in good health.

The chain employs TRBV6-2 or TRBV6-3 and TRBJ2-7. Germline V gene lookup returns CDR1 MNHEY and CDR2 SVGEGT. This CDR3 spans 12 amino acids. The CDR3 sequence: CATWTGLYEQYF.

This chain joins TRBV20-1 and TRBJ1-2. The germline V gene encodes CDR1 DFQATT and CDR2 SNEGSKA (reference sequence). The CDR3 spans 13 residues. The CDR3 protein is CSAREESNYGYTF.

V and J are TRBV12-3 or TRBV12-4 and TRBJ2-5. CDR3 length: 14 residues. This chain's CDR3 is CASSQSSYQETQYF.

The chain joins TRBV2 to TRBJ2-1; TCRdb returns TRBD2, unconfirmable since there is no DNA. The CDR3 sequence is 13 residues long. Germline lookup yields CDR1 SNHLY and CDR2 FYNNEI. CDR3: CASFGRALHEQFF.

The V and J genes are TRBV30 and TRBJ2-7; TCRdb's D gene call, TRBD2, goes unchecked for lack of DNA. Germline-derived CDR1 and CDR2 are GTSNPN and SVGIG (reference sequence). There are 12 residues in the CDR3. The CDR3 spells CAWKGLGYEQYF.

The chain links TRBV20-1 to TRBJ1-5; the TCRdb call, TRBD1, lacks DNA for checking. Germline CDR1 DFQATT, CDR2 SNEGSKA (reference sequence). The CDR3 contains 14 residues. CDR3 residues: CSARAPGGGQPQHF.

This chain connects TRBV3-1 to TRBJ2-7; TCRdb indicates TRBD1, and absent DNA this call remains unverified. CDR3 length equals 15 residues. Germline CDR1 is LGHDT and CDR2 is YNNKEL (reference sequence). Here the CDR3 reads CASSQGGDKYYEQYF.

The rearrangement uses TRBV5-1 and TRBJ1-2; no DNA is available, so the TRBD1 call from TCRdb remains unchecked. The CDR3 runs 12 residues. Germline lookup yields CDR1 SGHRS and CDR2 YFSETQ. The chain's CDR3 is CASSLDQGGYTF.

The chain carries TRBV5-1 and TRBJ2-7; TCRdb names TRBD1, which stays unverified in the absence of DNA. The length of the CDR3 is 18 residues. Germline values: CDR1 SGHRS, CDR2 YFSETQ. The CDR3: CASSLASVAPRRGSEQYF.

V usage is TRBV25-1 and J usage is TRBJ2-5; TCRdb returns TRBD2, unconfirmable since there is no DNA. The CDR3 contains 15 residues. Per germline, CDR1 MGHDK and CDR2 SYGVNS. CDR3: CASSVTSGAGETQYF.

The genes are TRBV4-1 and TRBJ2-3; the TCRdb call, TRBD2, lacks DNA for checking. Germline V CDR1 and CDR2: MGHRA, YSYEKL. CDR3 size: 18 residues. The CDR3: CASSQGGGTSARGNTQYF.

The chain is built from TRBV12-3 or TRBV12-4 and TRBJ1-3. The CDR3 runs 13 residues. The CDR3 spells CASSLIAGNTIYF.

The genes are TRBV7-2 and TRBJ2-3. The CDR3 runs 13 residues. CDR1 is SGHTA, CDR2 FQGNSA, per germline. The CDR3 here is CASSQDRTDTQYF.

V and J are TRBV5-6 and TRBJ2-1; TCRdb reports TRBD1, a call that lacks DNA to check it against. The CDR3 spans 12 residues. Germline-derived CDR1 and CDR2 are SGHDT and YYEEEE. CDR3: CASTRGVNEQFF.

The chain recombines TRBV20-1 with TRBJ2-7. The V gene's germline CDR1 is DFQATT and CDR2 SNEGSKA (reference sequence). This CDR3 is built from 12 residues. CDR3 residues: CSARRSGYEQYF.

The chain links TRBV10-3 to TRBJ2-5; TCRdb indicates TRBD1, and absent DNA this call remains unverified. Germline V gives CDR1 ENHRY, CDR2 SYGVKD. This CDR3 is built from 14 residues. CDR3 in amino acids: CAISDGTEKETQYF.

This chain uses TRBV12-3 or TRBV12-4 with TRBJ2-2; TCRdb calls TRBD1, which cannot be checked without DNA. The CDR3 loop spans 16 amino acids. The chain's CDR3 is CASSFHGKGVTGELFF.

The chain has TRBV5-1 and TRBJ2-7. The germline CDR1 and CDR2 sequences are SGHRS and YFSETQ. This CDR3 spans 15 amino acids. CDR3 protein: CASSLARGLGDEQYF.

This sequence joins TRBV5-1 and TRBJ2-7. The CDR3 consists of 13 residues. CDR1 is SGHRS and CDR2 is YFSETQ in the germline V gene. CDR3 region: CASSWDLAYEQYF. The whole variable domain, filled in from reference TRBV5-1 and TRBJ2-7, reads KAGVTQTPRYLIKTRGQQVTLSCSPISGHRSVSWYQQTPGQGLQFLFEYFSETQRNKGNFPGRFSGRQFSNSRSEMNVSTLELGDSALYLCASSWDLAYEQYFGPGTRLTVT.

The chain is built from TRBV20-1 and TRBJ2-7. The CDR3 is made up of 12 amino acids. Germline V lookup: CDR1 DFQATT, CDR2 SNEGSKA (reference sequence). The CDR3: CSAIEGTYEQYF.

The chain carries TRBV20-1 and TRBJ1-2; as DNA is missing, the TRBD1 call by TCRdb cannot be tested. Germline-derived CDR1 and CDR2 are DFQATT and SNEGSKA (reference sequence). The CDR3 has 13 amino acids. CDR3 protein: CSALDRGNYGYTF.